This TCR beta chain emerged from a study of a mutant IDH1 vaccine in newly diagnosed glioma. Comment on this clone: The antigen is unknown.

TCRdb's copy holds only in-frame clones and misses some; the assay was immunoSEQ multiplex PCR. Among 110,000 or so clones listed, 85% to 90% were seen once. Losses at the gene ends were 6 bases for V and 0 bases for J; bases not matched to a gene: 8. This CDR3 contains 15 residues. CDR1 and CDR2 from the germline V gene are KGHSH and LQKENI. Time point in this sample: week 11, during vaccination. In the vaccine, a single dose held 300 ug of the mutant IDH1 20-mer peptide, along with topical imiquimod. The genes are TRBV18 and TRBJ2-7, with 7 positions matching TRBD2. The clonotype was recovered from a woman aged 50 to 60 with glioma. Sequencing was performed on PBMCs, taken from a glioma patient whose treatment included an IDH1 peptide vaccine. The CDR3 is CASSAVGGSSYEQYF. CDR3 DNA: TGTGCCAGCTCCGCGGTGGGCGGGAGCTCCTACGAGCAGTACTTC. The full variable domain, completed using reference TRBV18 and TRBJ2-7, is NAGVMQNPRHLVRRRGQEARLRCSPMKGHSHVYWYRQLPEEGLKFMVYLQKENIIDESGMPKERFSAEFPKEGPSILRIQQVVRGDSAAYFCASSAVGGSSYEQYFGPGTRLTVT.